Detailed here is one T cell receptor (beta chain). Unmatched junction bases numbered 14, after V lost 2 bases and J lost 1 base. Germline V lookup: CDR1 SEHNR, CDR2 FQNEAQ (reference sequence). CDR3 length equals 19 residues. TCRdb's copy holds only in-frame clones and misses some; the assay was immunoSEQ multiplex PCR. The table shows about 490,000 clones, with approximately 80% occurring only once. The sample is drawn from a study of shared clonotypes between healthy human individuals. The chain carries TRBV7-9 and TRBJ2-7; 10 nucleotides line up with TRBD1. The receptor was derived from a middle-aged woman in good health. Some clones in this sample may be carry-over from other donors' samples. Material for sequencing was PBMCs. The CDR3 region is CASSLQDRGSFTGSYEQYF. The CDR3, as DNA: TGTGCCAGCAGCTTACAGGACAGGGGGTCCTTTACGGGGTCCTACGAGCAGTACTTC.